Each of the 19 T cell receptor beta chains below was sequenced from the same sample in a study of blood T cell repertoires in COVID-19 (dated by TCRdb to the early 2020s). The method was the immunoSEQ multiplex PCR assay. This is the immuneACCESS table as TCRdb keeps it, with only in-frame sequences that have V and J called. A part of the clones is gone; compared with another copy, unresolved V genes explain less than half, and the rest is unexplained. This sample holds around 140,000 clones; 70% to 90% were observed only once. In total, the top ten clones hold 10% to 13% of the sample. The sample consisted of peripheral blood. Source of these receptors: a man between 50 and 59 years old with acute or convalescent COVID-19.

V is TRBV18 and J is TRBJ2-3, with 8 bases aligning to TRBD1. The CDR3 has 15 residues. The J segment lost 8 bases and the V segment lost 4 bases, leaving 11 bases of the junction unmatched. CDR1 is KGHSH and CDR2 is LQKENI in the germline V gene. CDR3 loop: CASSLQRQGLSTQYF. The CDR3 DNA is TGTGCCAGCTCACTACAAAGACAGGGGTTGTCTACGCAGTATTTT.

V and J are TRBV6-2 or TRBV6-3 and TRBJ2-2; 11 bases agree with TRBD2. Trimming cost V 2 bases and J 6 bases; bases outside gene matches: 8. CDR3 length equals 17 residues. Germline loops: CDR1 MNHEY, CDR2 SVGEGT. The CDR3 coding sequence is TGTGCCAGCAGTTACCCCTTACTAGCGGGAGATGCCGGGGAGCTGTTTTTT. Encoded protein: CASSYPLLAGDAGELFF.

The rearrangement joins TRBV5-5 to TRBJ1-2; 10 bases agree with TRBD1. Germline CDR1 reads SGHKS; CDR2 reads YYEKEE (reference sequence). This CDR3 spans 15 amino acids. J gave up 3 bases and V 4 bases, and 6 bases lay outside the gene matches. CDR3: CASSHRTGGDYGYTF. The CDR3 DNA is TGTGCCAGCAGCCACAGGACAGGGGGGGACTATGGCTACACCTTC.

In DNA form, the CDR3 reads TGTGCCAGCAGCCGACAGGGGGCCTATGGCTACACCTTC. Translation: CASSRQGAYGYTF. The rearrangement joins TRBV13 to TRBJ1-2; 10 positions agree with TRBD1. The germline V gene encodes CDR1 PRHDT and CDR2 FYEKMQ (reference sequence). The ends lost 5 bases at V and 4 bases at J; junction bases unmatched: 1. This CDR3 comprises 13 residues.

V usage is TRBV21-1 and J usage is TRBJ2-3; TRBD1 is the table's D call, not checked against the DNA. TRBV21-1 is labeled a pseudogene. This CDR3 has 15 residues. DNA for the CDR3: TGTGCCAGCAGCACGCAGGGACAGGAAGGAGATACGCAGTATTTT. Translation: CASSTQGQEGDTQYF.

The chain carries TRBV9 and TRBJ2-1, with 14 positions matching TRBD2. Trimming cost V 3 bases and J 0 bases; bases outside gene matches: 14. The CDR3 is 21 residues long. Germline V lookup: CDR1 SGDLS, CDR2 YYNGEE. The CDR3 nucleotides are TGTGCCAGCAGCGCGCCGGGACTAGCGGGAGTAGGGTTAAGCTCCTACAATGAGCAGTTCTTC. Protein: CASSAPGLAGVGLSSYNEQFF.

V usage is TRBV27 and J usage is TRBJ1-5; TRBD1 agrees at 7 bases. Trimming at V came to 6 bases and at J to 4 bases, leaving 6 bases not matched to a gene. Looked up from germline, CDR1 is MNHEY and CDR2 is SMNVEV (reference sequence). CDR3 size: 14 residues. The CDR3 DNA reads TGTGCCAGCAGGCCCGACAGGGTAAATCAGCCCCAGCATTTT. This sequence encodes CASRPDRVNQPQHF.

The CDR3 region is CASTEKTGTGYHEQFF. The DNA for the CDR3 is TGTGCCAGTACCGAAAAGACCGGGACAGGGTACCATGAGCAGTTCTTC. The chain joins TRBV19 to TRBJ2-1, with 9 bases that match TRBD1. V was clipped by 7 bases and J by 8 bases; unmatched bases: 15. This CDR3 spans 16 amino acids. Germline CDR1 LNHDA, CDR2 SQIVND (reference sequence).

Of note for this clone: Sequence at one end of the junction differs from germline and may be a read error. This chain links TRBV27 with TRBJ1-6, with D unresolved. The germline gives CDR1 MNHEY, CDR2 SMNVEV (reference sequence). This CDR3 has 13 residues. The CDR3 coding sequence is TGTGCCAGCGGCACCTTGATCTCTTCAACCCTCCACTTT. Translated, it gives CASGTLISSTLHF.

The CDR3 sequence: CASTPLAETNEQFF. CDR3 coding DNA: TGTGCCAGCACCCCGCTAGCGGAAACCAATGAGCAGTTCTTC. V gene TRBV6-5 combines with J gene TRBJ2-1, with 7 bases identical to TRBD2. The trim removed 7 bases at V and 6 bases at J, leaving 9 bases unmatched. Germline V gene lookup returns CDR1 MNHEY and CDR2 SVGAGI. This CDR3 comprises 14 residues.

This clone has just one count. V gene TRBV6-5 combines with J gene TRBJ1-2; 8 bases map to TRBD1. Per germline, CDR1 MNHEY and CDR2 SVGAGI. CDR3 length: 12 amino acids. Unmatched junction bases numbered 9, after V lost 10 bases and J lost 8 bases. DNA of the CDR3: TGTGCCACCACCCCGACAGGGGCAGGCTACACCTTC. It encodes CATTPTGAGYTF.

The rearrangement links TRBV10-3 to TRBJ1-5; D perhaps matches TRBD1 (6 bases). CDR3 length: 14 residues. V dropped 6 bases and J dropped 5 bases, with 14 bases sitting between them. Germline values: CDR1 ENHRY, CDR2 SYGVKD. This chain's CDR3 is CAISVTGPDQPQHF. CDR3 DNA sequence: TGTGCCATCAGCGTTACAGGGCCCGATCAGCCCCAGCATTTT.

The rearrangement joins TRBV7-9 to TRBJ1-6; no firm D call. Deletions cut 5 bases from V and 6 bases from J, with 11 bases between. Germline V gene data show CDR1 as SEHNR and CDR2 as FQNEAQ (reference sequence). The CDR3 spans 14 residues. DNA of the CDR3: TGTGCCAGCAGCCTCGAGGTGGCTAATTCACCCCTCCACTTT. It specifies CASSLEVANSPLHF.

A few counts support this clone. This chain connects TRBV9 to TRBJ1-2; D remains unclear. The CDR3 runs to 14 residues. Deletions cut 6 bases from V and 0 bases from J, with 12 bases between. Germline CDR1 and CDR2: SGDLS and YYNGEE. The DNA of the CDR3 is TGTGCCAGCACTTACGGGGATACTAACTATGGCTACACCTTC. Translated: CASTYGDTNYGYTF.

This chain links TRBV25-1 with TRBJ1-6; D unresolved. Germline V gene data show CDR1 as MGHDK and CDR2 as SYGVNS. This CDR3 spans 14 amino acids. Trimming stripped 3 bases from V and 5 bases from J, with 8 bases between. The CDR3: CASSEWPNNSPLHF. DNA of the CDR3: TGTGCCAGCAGTGAGTGGCCGAATAATTCACCCCTCCACTTT.

The V call is TRBV2, the J call TRBJ1-1, with D tentatively TRBD1 (6 bases). The CDR3 totals 13 residues. Germline CDR1 SNHLY, CDR2 FYNNEI. V was clipped by 7 bases and J by 1 base, with 10 bases between them. Written as DNA, the CDR3 is TGTGCCAGCAAGGGACAAGCGAACACTGAAGCTTTCTTT. It codes for CASKGQANTEAFF.

This rearrangement joins TRBV6-1 to TRBJ1-5; the D is unclear. With 1 base removed from V and 3 bases from J, the gap between germline ends came to 19 bases. This CDR3 spans 18 amino acids. From germline, CDR1 is MNHNS and CDR2 SASEGT. CDR3 loop: CASSEGVLGWRSNQPQHF. The DNA of the CDR3 is TGTGCCAGCAGTGAAGGTGTACTGGGATGGAGGTCCAATCAGCCCCAGCATTTT.

The V gene is TRBV18, the J gene TRBJ1-4; D is possibly TRBD1 (5 bases). Germline lookup yields CDR1 KGHSH and CDR2 LQKENI. This CDR3 has 16 amino acids. V lost 4 bases to trimming and J lost 1 base, with 13 bases between them. The chain's CDR3 is CASSLGQPGTNEKLFF. The CDR3, as DNA: TGTGCCAGCTCACTAGGACAACCGGGAACTAATGAAAAACTGTTTTTT.

The V and J genes are TRBV11-3 and TRBJ2-2; 10 bases match TRBD1. CDR1 and CDR2 from the germline V gene are SGHNT and YENEEA. The V and J ends lost 3 bases and 6 bases, in that order; junction bases with no gene match: 4. The CDR3 runs 15 residues. The CDR3 protein is CASSFGTGVPGELFF. For the CDR3, the DNA is TGTGCCAGCAGCTTCGGGACAGGGGTGCCCGGGGAGCTGTTTTTT.